This is a list of T cell receptor beta chains from one sample in a study of blood T cell repertoires in COVID-19. The assay was immunoSEQ multiplex PCR, and TCRdb's table has in-frame clones only and misses some. This sample carries hundreds of thousands of clones, about 85% of them seen once, and the ten largest clones take under 6.5%. Sequencing was performed on PBMCs or T cells enriched from blood (not recorded which). These receptors all come from a woman aged 25 to 39 with acute COVID-19. The CDR3 runs from the conserved cysteine through the conserved F or W. The D gene is left open where the match is weak. A clone size is listed for some rows: how often the clone was seen (once, few, many), or a class if it is expanded.

D: TRBD2
size: .
V: TRBV9
J: TRBJ2-1
CDR3: CASSTGLATEQFF
DNA: TGTGCCAGCAGCACGGGACTAGCGACTGAGCAGTTCTTC

D: .
size: .
V: TRBV5-6
J: TRBJ1-1
CDR3: CASSLVGYDTEAFF
DNA: TGTGCCAGCAGCTTGGTCGGGTACGACACTGAAGCTTTCTTT

D: TRBD1
size: .
V: TRBV11-3
J: TRBJ2-2
CDR3: CASSRSPGQGNTGELFF
DNA: TGTGCCAGCAGCCGATCCCCGGGACAGGGTAACACCGGGGAGCTGTTTTTT

D: TRBD1
size: .
V: TRBV5-1
J: TRBJ2-3
CDR3: CASRRQGPPTDTQYF
DNA: TGCGCCAGCAGACGACAGGGCCCGCCAACAGATACGCAGTATTTT

D: TRBD1
size: few
V: TRBV28
J: TRBJ1-2
CDR3: CASSLIRDRNLYGYTF
DNA: TGTGCCAGCAGTTTAATCCGGGACAGGAACCTCTATGGCTACACCTTC

D: TRBD1
size: .
V: TRBV5-1
J: TRBJ1-6
CDR3: CASREGASGSPLHF
DNA: TGCGCCAGCAGAGAGGGGGCGAGTGGTTCACCCCTCCACTTT

D: TRBD1
size: .
V: TRBV13
J: TRBJ2-7
CDR3: CASSFTTGTGSHEQYF
DNA: TGTGCCAGCAGCTTTACAACCGGGACAGGGAGCCACGAGCAGTACTTC

D: TRBD1
size: .
V: TRBV5-1
J: TRBJ2-7
CDR3: CASSLEAGGLGYEQYF
DNA: TGCGCCAGCAGCTTGGAGGCAGGGGGCTTAGGGTACGAGCAGTACTTC

D: .
size: .
V: TRBV19
J: TRBJ1-3
CDR3: CASSHSTGTTGNTIYF
DNA: TGTGCCAGTAGCCACTCGACCGGGACAACTGGAAACACCATATATTTT

D: .
size: .
V: TRBV15
J: TRBJ1-1
CDR3: CATSRERTVHTEAFF
DNA: TGTGCCACCAGCAGAGAGAGGACAGTACACACTGAAGCTTTCTTT

D: TRBD1
size: .
V: TRBV7-9
J: TRBJ1-1
CDR3: CASSSIPTGGTSTEAFF
DNA: TGTGCCAGCAGCTCAATCCCAACAGGGGGGACGAGCACTGAAGCTTTCTTT

D: TRBD2
size: .
V: TRBV28
J: TRBJ2-1
CDR3: CASSKSGLAAYNEQFF
DNA: TGTGCCAGCAGTAAATCGGGACTAGCGGCCTACAATGAGCAGTTCTTC

D: .
size: .
V: TRBV11-2
J: TRBJ2-3
CDR3: CASSLELPTPQYF
DNA: TGTGCCAGCAGCTTAGAACTCCCCACCCCTCAGTATTTT

D: TRBD2
size: .
V: TRBV12-5
J: TRBJ2-5
CDR3: CASGLGLAGSETQYF
DNA: TGTGCTAGTGGTTTGGGACTAGCGGGGTCAGAGACCCAGTACTTC

D: .
size: .
V: TRBV11-2
J: TRBJ1-4
CDR3: CASSLELGSKKLFF
DNA: TGTGCCAGCAGCTTAGAATTGGGCAGTAAAAAACTGTTTTTT

D: .
size: .
V: TRBV5-8
J: TRBJ1-4
CDR3: CASSSGENEKLFF
DNA: TGTGCCAGCAGCTCAGGGGAAAATGAAAAACTGTTTTTT

D: .
size: once
V: TRBV11-2
J: TRBJ2-7
CDR3: CASSFGQGFYEQYF
DNA: TGTGCCAGCAGCTTTGGGCAGGGCTTCTACGAGCAGTACTTC

D: .
size: .
V: TRBV6-1
J: TRBJ2-7
CDR3: CASRNGPQVEQYF
DNA: TGTGCCAGCAGAAACGGCCCCCAGGTGGAGCAGTACTTC

D: TRBD1
size: .
V: TRBV10-3
J: TRBJ2-3
CDR3: CAIQRDRLTDTQYF
DNA: TGTGCCATCCAGAGGGACAGACTCACAGATACGCAGTATTTT

D: .
size: .
V: TRBV5-1
J: TRBJ2-5
CDR3: CASSLGTGLETQYF
DNA: TGCGCCAGCAGCTTGGGTACAGGGTTGGAGACCCAGTACTTC

D: TRBD2
size: .
V: TRBV29-1
J: TRBJ2-7
CDR3: CSVDASGSGGIYEQYF
DNA: TGCAGCGTTGATGCTAGCGGGAGTGGGGGTATATACGAGCAGTACTTC

D: .
size: .
V: TRBV30
J: TRBJ2-7
CDR3: CAWSNEGLAIHEQYF
DNA: TGTGCCTGGAGCAACGAGGGGCTAGCGATTCACGAGCAGTACTTC

D: TRBD2
size: .
V: TRBV3-1/TRBV3-2
J: TRBJ2-5
CDR3: CASSLAGGPKETQYF
DNA: TGTGCCAGCAGCCTCGCGGGAGGGCCTAAAGAGACCCAGTACTTC

D: .
size: .
V: TRBV12-3/TRBV12-4
J: TRBJ1-1
CDR3: CASRAIRNTEAFF
DNA: TGTGCCAGCAGGGCCATACGGAACACTGAAGCTTTCTTT

D: .
size: .
V: TRBV6-2/TRBV6-3
J: TRBJ2-3
CDR3: CASIPSRSPYYTQYF
DNA: TGTGCCAGCATCCCGTCTCGATCACCTTACTATACGCAGTATTTT

D: TRBD1
size: .
V: TRBV19
J: TRBJ1-2
CDR3: CASSIGETGRGGYTF
DNA: TGTGCCAGTAGTATAGGGGAGACAGGGCGAGGAGGCTACACCTTC

D: .
size: .
V: TRBV27
J: TRBJ1-2
CDR3: CASRPYQGVHGYTF
DNA: TGTGCCAGCAGACCATACCAGGGTGTCCATGGCTACACCTTC

D: .
size: .
V: TRBV7-9
J: TRBJ2-3
CDR3: CASSLGQVNTQYF
DNA: TGTGCCAGCAGCCTAGGACAAGTCAATACGCAGTATTTT

D: .
size: .
V: TRBV2
J: TRBJ2-2
CDR3: CASIRGSAGELFF
DNA: TGTGCCAGCATTCGGGGGTCGGCCGGGGAGCTGTTTTTT

D: .
size: .
V: TRBV18
J: TRBJ2-7
CDR3: CASCFSGGGDEQYF
DNA: TGTGCCAGCTGCTTTTCTGGCGGAGGGGACGAGCAGTACTTC

D: .
size: .
V: TRBV28
J: TRBJ1-4
CDR3: CASSSDRSTNEKLFF
DNA: TGTGCCAGCAGTTCAGACAGGTCAACTAATGAAAAACTGTTTTTT

D: .
size: few
V: TRBV6-6
J: TRBJ2-7
CDR3: CASSYGGTGNEQYF
DNA: TGTGCCAGCAGTTACGGAGGGACCGGGAACGAGCAGTACTTC

D: .
size: .
V: TRBV11-2
J: TRBJ2-1
CDR3: CASRGGDAGEQFF
DNA: TGTGCCAGCAGAGGCGGCGACGCGGGGGAGCAGTTCTTC

D: .
size: .
V: TRBV3-1/TRBV3-2
J: TRBJ1-1
CDR3: CASSQVRRGRGNTEAFF
DNA: TGTGCCAGCAGCCAGGTTAGGCGAGGAAGGGGGAACACTGAAGCTTTCTTT

D: .
size: .
V: TRBV19
J: TRBJ1-1
CDR3: CASRVGAGLNTEAFF
DNA: TGTGCCAGTAGGGTGGGGGCAGGGCTGAACACTGAAGCTTTCTTT

D: TRBD1
size: .
V: TRBV10-3
J: TRBJ1-1
CDR3: CAISEPRGRGTEAFF
DNA: TGTGCCATCAGTGAGCCCAGGGGGCGCGGTACTGAAGCTTTCTTT

D: TRBD1
size: .
V: TRBV6-1
J: TRBJ2-5
CDR3: CASSEGGTGDQETQYF
DNA: TGTGCCAGCAGTGAAGGGGGGACAGGGGACCAAGAGACCCAGTACTTC

D: TRBD2
size: once
V: TRBV13
J: TRBJ2-3
CDR3: CASSGRDTETSGRATDTQYF
DNA: TGTGCCAGCAGCGGCCGGGACACGGAAACTAGCGGGAGGGCCACAGATACGCAGTATTTT

D: .
size: .
V: TRBV5-4
J: TRBJ1-6
CDR3: CASSLSGRDSPLHF
DNA: TGTGCCAGCAGCTTGAGCGGGAGGGATTCACCCCTCCACTTT

D: .
size: .
V: TRBV6-5
J: TRBJ2-5
CDR3: CASNRGGTQETQYF
DNA: TGTGCCAGCAACCGAGGAGGGACCCAAGAGACCCAGTACTTC

D: TRBD2
size: once
V: TRBV19
J: TRBJ2-1
CDR3: CASDSTGLAGGTEQFF
DNA: TGTGCCAGTGACTCCACCGGACTAGCGGGGGGCACTGAGCAGTTCTTC

D: .
size: .
V: TRBV5-1
J: TRBJ1-2
CDR3: CASSLEGQSVYGYTF
DNA: TGCGCCAGCAGCTTGGAAGGACAGTCCGTCTATGGCTACACCTTC

D: TRBD1
size: .
V: TRBV15
J: TRBJ1-1
CDR3: CATSREGQGATEAFF
DNA: TGTGCCACCAGCAGAGAAGGACAGGGGGCCACTGAAGCTTTCTTT

D: TRBD2
size: .
V: TRBV7-9
J: TRBJ2-3
CDR3: CASSLSAGTSELTDTQYF
DNA: TGTGCCAGCAGCCTTAGCGCGGGGACTAGCGAACTCACAGATACGCAGTATTTT

D: .
size: .
V: TRBV5-1
J: TRBJ2-1
CDR3: CASSLGQSGNEQFF
DNA: TGCGCCAGCAGCTTGGGACAGTCTGGCAATGAGCAGTTCTTC

D: TRBD1
size: .
V: TRBV5-6
J: TRBJ1-4
CDR3: CASSFRQGEEKLFF
DNA: TGTGCCAGCAGCTTTAGGCAGGGGGAGGAAAAACTGTTTTTT

D: TRBD2
size: .
V: TRBV7-9
J: TRBJ2-7
CDR3: CASSALAGYEQYF
DNA: TGTGCCAGCAGCGCTCTAGCGGGCTACGAGCAGTACTTC

D: .
size: .
V: TRBV5-6
J: TRBJ2-1
CDR3: CASSLAGLRYNEQFF
DNA: TGTGCCAGCAGCTTGGCAGGACTACGTTACAATGAGCAGTTCTTC

D: TRBD1
size: .
V: TRBV30
J: TRBJ2-7
CDR3: CAWGTDEQYF
DNA: TGTGCCTGGGGGACAGACGAGCAGTACTTC

D: .
size: .
V: TRBV4-1
J: TRBJ2-1
CDR3: CASSQDGEATYNEQFF
DNA: TGCGCCAGCAGCCAAGATGGGGAGGCGACCTACAATGAGCAGTTCTTC

D: TRBD1
size: .
V: TRBV5-1
J: TRBJ2-1
CDR3: CASRRQGTIDEQFF
DNA: TGCGCCAGCAGAAGACAGGGTACCATAGATGAGCAGTTCTTC